The 7 T cell receptor beta chains listed next were all sequenced from one sample in a study of regulatory T cells in long-lasting Graves disease. Time point defined: persistent/refractory GD, antithyroid drugs over 5 years with positive TRAb. RNA isolated from PBMCs was used to make the TCR library. Through Arm-PCR of CDR3 regions and iRepertoire HTBI primers, TCR beta libraries were built. TCRdb reprocessed the multiplex PCR reads with MiXCR, giving one entry per CDR3 protein. The sample has 400,000 to 500,000 distinct CDR3 sequences; around 21% are singletons. Sample: peripheral blood mononuclear cells (PBMCs), taken when the disease was refractory, from a patient treated with antithyroid drugs. The receptors here all came from a female donor with Graves disease.

This clonotype appeared many times. The chain combines TRBV29-1 with TRBJ1-2; tentative D call: TRBD1 (5 bases). V lost 3 bases and J 0 bases, leaving 8 bases between the germline ends. CDR1 is SQVTM and CDR2 is ANQGSEA in the germline V gene. This CDR3 spans 13 amino acids. CDR3 sequence reads: CSVDRAANYGYTF. CDR3 DNA: TGCAGCGTTGACAGGGCCGCTAACTATGGCTACACCTTC.

The sample holds a few counts of this clonotype. The gene calls are TRBV27 and TRBJ2-6, with 7 nucleotides matching TRBD2. In germline, CDR1 is MNHEY, CDR2 SMNVEV (reference sequence). The CDR3 is made up of 17 amino acids. The junction had 11 bases not matched to a gene; V was cut back by 5 bases and J by 4 bases. The CDR3 DNA sequence: TGTGCCAGCAGTACCCAGACACGGGGGGAAGGGGCCAACGTCCTGACTTTC. It is translated as CASSTQTRGEGANVLTF.

On this clonotype itself: A much larger clone lies one base from this, so it may be a read error. The chain employs TRBV6-5 and TRBJ1-4, with 8 bases that match TRBD1. Per germline, CDR1 MNHEY and CDR2 SVGAGI. The CDR3 loop spans 14 amino acids. V shed 2 bases and J 8 bases; nucleotides not matched to a gene: 4. This CDR3 reads CASSYRTGHEKLFF. CDR3 sequence (DNA): TGTGCCAGCAGTTACAGGACAGGGCACGAAAAACTGTTTTTT.

The chain carries TRBV15 and TRBJ2-7; the match to TRBD2 covers 11 bases. The CDR3 runs 15 residues. With V trimmed by 3 bases and J by 4 bases, 5 bases remained unmatched. From germline, CDR1 is LNHNV and CDR2 YYDKDF (reference sequence). CDR3 sequence: CATSSGLAGFYEQYF. CDR3 nucleotides: TGTGCCACCAGCAGCGGACTAGCGGGTTTTTACGAGCAGTACTTC.

In its sample, this clonotype was seen many times. This chain uses TRBV11-2 with TRBJ1-1; D not resolved. The ends were cut back, 5 bases at V and 0 bases at J, with 19 bases in the middle. CDR1 is SGHAT and CDR2 is FQNNGV in the germline V gene. The CDR3 runs 17 residues. The CDR3 sequence is CASSPRGFTALNTEAFF. The DNA of the CDR3 is TGTGCCAGCAGCCCCCGCGGGTTCACTGCCTTGAACACTGAAGCTTTCTTT. Together with reference TRBV11-2 and TRBJ1-1, the CDR3 gives the full variable domain: EAGVAQSPRYKIIEKRQSVAFWCNPISGHATLYWYQQILGQGPKLLIQFQNNGVVDDSQLPKDRFSAERLKGVDSTLKIQPAKLEDSAVYLCASSPRGFTALNTEAFFGQGTRLTVV.

This rearrangement joins TRBV3-2 to TRBJ1-1; the listed D gene, TRBD1, was not tested against the DNA. TRBV3-2 is a documented pseudogene. This CDR3 comprises 16 residues. The CDR3 loop is CASSLRPGQENTEAFF. In DNA form, the CDR3 reads TGTGCCAGCAGCTTACGACCTGGACAGGAGAACACTGAAGCTTTCTTT.

This clonotype was detected ten times or more. A junction end diverges from the germline sequence, so it may reflect a read error. The chain couples TRBV30 to TRBJ1-2; no clear D gene. The germline V gene encodes CDR1 GTSNPN and CDR2 SVGIG (reference sequence). This CDR3 is 12 amino acids long. The CDR3 here is CAWSDLPQRKHF. The CDR3 coding sequence is TGTGCCTGGAGCGACCTCCCCCAGCGCAAACACTTC.